In its sample, the clone carrying this TCR beta chain was seen many times. This record belongs to a study of human T cells and chemical hapten exposure. The time point was: healthy volunteer bleed at 6 weeks. Extraction yielded total RNA from whole blood (unfractionated). One entry per CDR3 protein, called by TCRdb with MiXCR from the RACE reads. Of some 40,000 distinct CDR3 sequences listed, about 4% are singletons. The TCR sequence derives from a human donor in good health. Some clones in this sample may be carry-over from other donors' samples. Sequenced input: whole blood.

CDR3: CASGTSGTIISTDTQYF. Written as DNA, the CDR3 is TGTGCCAGCGGGACTAGCGGGACGATTATTAGCACAGATACGCAGTATTTT. The chain combines TRBV28 with TRBJ2-3, with 13 bases fitting TRBD2. V shed 8 bases and J 0 bases; nucleotides not matched to a gene: 8. Germline V gives CDR1 MDHEN, CDR2 SYDVKM. CDR3 size: 17 residues. Together with reference TRBV28 and TRBJ2-3, the CDR3 gives the full variable domain: DVKVTQSSRYLVKRTGEKVFLECVQDMDHENMFWYRQDPGLGLRLIYFSYDVKMKEKGDIPEGYSVSREKKERFSLILESASTNQTSMYLCASGTSGTIISTDTQYFGPGTRLTVL.